The 30 T cell receptor beta chains listed next were all sequenced from one sample in a study of blood T cell repertoires in COVID-19. TCRdb keeps only in-frame clones here, not all; method: immunoSEQ multiplex PCR. The sample holds 100,000 or so clones, 85% seen once. Sequencing was done on a sample of peripheral blood. The origin of the receptors is a man aged 50 to 59 with active or convalescent COVID-19.

The chain employs TRBV4-2 and TRBJ2-3, with 9 bases that match TRBD1. CDR1 is LGHNA, CDR2 YNFKEQ, per germline. V shed 1 base, J shed 4 bases, and the junction held 3 bases outside the gene matches. The CDR3 has 15 residues. CDR3 protein: CASSQGQGESDTQYF. The CDR3 nucleotides are TGTGCCAGCAGCCAAGGACAGGGGGAATCAGATACGCAGTATTTT.

The chain couples TRBV14 to TRBJ2-6; 12 nucleotides line up with TRBD1. The CDR3 has 17 amino acids. Trimming cost V 4 bases and J 4 bases; bases outside gene matches: 5. Germline V lookup: CDR1 SGHDN, CDR2 FVKESK. CDR3 in amino acids: CASSPEGQGAGANVLTF. For the CDR3, the DNA is TGTGCCAGCAGCCCAGAGGGACAGGGGGCCGGGGCCAACGTCCTGACTTTC.

The chain combines TRBV19 with TRBJ1-1; TRBD1 agrees at 9 bases. The V gene's germline CDR1 is LNHDA and CDR2 SQIVND (reference sequence). CDR3 length: 13 residues. Trimming cost V 5 bases and J 7 bases; bases outside gene matches: 5. The CDR3 DNA sequence: TGTGCCAGTAGTCTTACGACAGGGGGTGAAGCTTTCTTT. Its translation is CASSLTTGGEAFF.

This sequence joins TRBV12-3 or TRBV12-4 and TRBJ1-2, with D possibly being TRBD1 (5 bases). The CDR3 sequence is 13 residues long. The V end was cut by 3 bases, the J end by 3 bases, with 8 bases between. The CDR3 sequence: CASSLIRDYGYTF. CDR3 sequence (DNA): TGTGCCAGCAGTTTGATCAGGGACTATGGCTACACCTTC.

V usage is TRBV7-3 and J usage is TRBJ2-7, with 14 bases aligning to TRBD2. The CDR3 is made up of 15 amino acids. V trimming: 4 bases; J trimming: 3 bases; junction bases outside the gene matches: 2. Germline-derived CDR1 and CDR2 are SGHTA and FQGTGA. DNA of the CDR3: TGTGCCAGCAGCTCGGGACTAGCGGGGGACTACGAGCAGTACTTC. Translated: CASSSGLAGDYEQYF.

This chain connects TRBV6-5 to TRBJ2-5, with 8 bases matching TRBD2. The ends lost 3 bases at V and 1 base at J; junction bases unmatched: 4. CDR1 MNHEY and CDR2 SVGAGI come from the germline V gene. CDR3 length equals 15 residues. The CDR3 DNA follows: TGTGCCAGCAGTTATTTAGCGGGGCTCCAAGAGACCCAGTACTTC. This codes for CASSYLAGLQETQYF.

The rearrangement links TRBV10-3 to TRBJ1-2; TRBD1 matches at 10 bases. The V and J ends lost 3 bases and 7 bases, in that order; junction bases with no gene match: 8. This CDR3 contains 15 residues. CDR1 is ENHRY, CDR2 SYGVKD, per germline. CDR3 amino acids: CAISDGEDRGSGYTF. CDR3 nucleotides: TGTGCCATCAGTGATGGAGAGGACAGGGGGAGTGGCTACACCTTC.

The chain is built from TRBV7-3 and TRBJ2-7, with TRBD1 identical over 12 bases. Looked up from germline, CDR1 is SGHTA and CDR2 is FQGTGA. J lost 7 bases, V lost 4 bases, and 5 bases had no gene match. The CDR3 length is 14 residues. CDR3 region: CASSSGQGASEQYF. The CDR3 bases are TGTGCCAGCAGCTCGGGACAGGGGGCGAGTGAGCAGTACTTC. Variable domain in full (rest from reference TRBV7-3 and TRBJ2-7): GAGVSQTPSNKVTEKGKYVELRCDPISGHTALYWYRQSLGQGPEFLIYFQGTGAADDSGLPNDRFFAVRPEGSVSTLKIQRTERGDSAVYLCASSSGQGASEQYFGPGTRLTVT.

V is TRBV28 and J is TRBJ1-5; weak D call: TRBD1 (5 bases). Germline assignment: CDR1 MDHEN and CDR2 SYDVKM. Between the trimmed V and J ends, which lost 4 bases and 3 bases, there was a span of 10 bases. CDR3 length: 14 residues. CDR3 sequence (DNA): TGTGCCAGCAGTTCCTTGGGGCCCAATCAGCCCCAGCATTTT. Translation gives CASSSLGPNQPQHF.

J is TRBJ1-2 and V is TRBV4-1; D unclear. This CDR3 has 11 amino acids. V lost 6 bases and J 7 bases, leaving 9 bases between the germline ends. The germline V gene encodes CDR1 MGHRA and CDR2 YSYEKL. The CDR3 is CASSSVAGYTF. The CDR3 DNA reads TGCGCCAGCAGTTCCGTGGCTGGCTACACCTTC.

The CDR3 is CASSPRDRVMGGYTF. For the CDR3, the DNA is TGTGCCAGCAGCCCCCGGGACAGGGTAATGGGTGGCTACACCTTC. The chain links TRBV3-1 (or the pseudogene TRBV3-2) to TRBJ1-2; 9 bases fit TRBD1. Per the germline V gene, CDR1 is LGHDT and CDR2 is YNNKEL (reference sequence). V lost 4 bases and J lost 7; bases outside the gene matches: 10. The CDR3 loop spans 15 amino acids.

This clone appeared a single time. The V gene is TRBV7-9, the J gene TRBJ1-6; D gene unclear. The CDR3 runs to 15 residues. Germline V gene lookup returns CDR1 SEHNR and CDR2 FQNEAQ (reference sequence). V gave up 3 bases and J gave up 4 bases, with 10 bases separating them. The DNA for the CDR3 is TGTGCCAGCAGCTTGGGGTCGGGGTATAATTCACCCCTCCACTTT. Amino acid sequence: CASSLGSGYNSPLHF.

The chain recombines TRBV15 with TRBJ2-3; 9 positions match TRBD2. The CDR3 covers 18 residues. V dropped 2 bases and J dropped 5; count of bases not matched to a gene: 14. Germline V CDR1 and CDR2: LNHNV, YYDKDF (reference sequence). The CDR3 coding sequence is TGTGCCACCAGCAGACTGCTAGCGGCTAGCGGGACAAAAGATACGCAGTATTTT. Encoded protein: CATSRLLAASGTKDTQYF.

The V call is TRBV27, the J call TRBJ1-4; D remains ambiguous. CDR3 length equals 15 residues. In germline, CDR1 is MNHEY, CDR2 SMNVEV (reference sequence). Trimming removed 2 bases at V and 0 bases at J, with 7 bases between. The CDR3 DNA sequence: TGTGCCAGCAGTTTAGCCGGGGCAACTAATGAAAAACTGTTTTTT. As protein: CASSLAGATNEKLFF.

The CDR3 loop is CASRPEATNEKLFF. CDR3 nucleotide sequence: TGTGCCAGCAGACCAGAAGCAACTAATGAAAAACTGTTTTTT. This chain joins TRBV6-5 and TRBJ1-4, with D unresolved. The CDR3 loop spans 14 amino acids. Trimming took off 6 bases at V and 0 bases at J, with 8 bases between the two ends. The germline V gene encodes CDR1 MNHEY and CDR2 SVGAGI.

The chain joins TRBV19 to TRBJ1-2; D not certain. CDR1 LNHDA and CDR2 SQIVND come from the germline V gene (reference sequence). The CDR3 runs to 13 residues. Trimming cost V 1 base and J 7 bases, with 10 bases left between them. Here the CDR3 DNA reads TGTGCCAGTAGTATAGGGCAGTCGGGTGGCTACACCTTC. This codes for CASSIGQSGGYTF.

The chain employs TRBV18 and TRBJ2-1; D unclear. The CDR3 contains 13 residues. Trimming pared 3 bases from V and 5 bases from J, leaving 8 bases between. Per the germline V gene, CDR1 is KGHSH and CDR2 is LQKENI. The CDR3 loop reads CASSPSQNNEQFF. CDR3 sequence (DNA): TGTGCCAGCTCACCGTCCCAGAACAATGAGCAGTTCTTC.

The chain recombines TRBV5-1 with TRBJ2-1; no reliable D call. From germline, CDR1 is SGHRS and CDR2 YFSETQ. The CDR3 covers 13 residues. The V end was cut by 0 bases, the J end by 2 bases, with 3 bases between. The CDR3 here is CASSLATYNEQFF. CDR3 DNA: TGCGCCAGCAGCTTGGCAACCTACAATGAGCAGTTCTTC.

V and J are TRBV11-3 and TRBJ2-5; D perhaps matches TRBD1 (5 bases). V was shortened by 7 bases and J by 4 bases, with 13 bases between the two germline ends. The CDR3 spans 13 residues. Germline assignment: CDR1 SGHNT and CDR2 YENEEA. CDR3 bases: TGTGCCAGCAAGGATGGGGCAGGAGAGACCCAGTACTTC. Translated, it gives CASKDGAGETQYF.

V usage is TRBV9 and J usage is TRBJ2-3, with D tentatively TRBD2 (5 bases). This CDR3 contains 15 residues. V was cut by 2 bases and J by 0 bases, with 10 bases left in between. CDR1 SGDLS and CDR2 YYNGEE come from the germline V gene. The CDR3 DNA sequence: TGTGCCAGCAGCGTCGGCGGGCCTAGCACAGATACGCAGTATTTT. Amino acids: CASSVGGPSTDTQYF.

A single count supports this clone. The genes are TRBV5-6 and TRBJ1-1; weak D call: TRBD1 (6 bases). This CDR3 is 14 amino acids long. Per germline, CDR1 SGHDT and CDR2 YYEEEE. V lost 4 bases to trimming and J lost 7 bases, with 17 bases between them. The CDR3 nucleotides are TGTGCCAGCAGCGCAGGAGGTACAGGGATTGAAGCTTTCTTT. Translation gives CASSAGGTGIEAFF.

V and J are TRBV7-2 and TRBJ1-1, with D tentatively TRBD1 (6 bases). V shed 5 bases and J shed 6 bases, with 13 bases lying between them. This CDR3 is built from 13 residues. CDR1 SGHTA and CDR2 FQGNSA come from the germline V gene. The CDR3 nucleotides are TGTGCCAGCAGCCCAAAAGGGGGTGCTGAAGCTTTCTTT. Its protein is CASSPKGGAEAFF.

This chain joins TRBV19 and TRBJ1-4; D is ambiguous. Germline CDR1 and CDR2: LNHDA and SQIVND (reference sequence). The CDR3 length is 14 residues. V was clipped by 4 bases and J by 7 bases, with 13 bases between them. The CDR3 loop is CASSNTVPAEKLFF. CDR3 coding DNA: TGTGCCAGTAGTAACACAGTGCCGGCTGAAAAACTGTTTTTT.

This rearrangement joins TRBV2 to TRBJ1-6, with D hard to call. V lost 4 bases, J lost 4 bases, and 11 bases lay in between. Germline CDR1 is SNHLY and CDR2 is FYNNEI. The CDR3 is 15 residues long. As DNA, the CDR3 is TGTGCCAGCAGTGGGTCCGCGCAATATAATTCACCCCTCCACTTT. Its translation is CASSGSAQYNSPLHF.

The gene calls are TRBV3-1 (or the pseudogene TRBV3-2) and TRBJ2-1; 7 positions match TRBD1. The junction had 3 bases not matched to a gene; V was cut back by 0 bases and J by 4 bases. The germline V gene encodes CDR1 LGHDT and CDR2 YNNKEL (reference sequence). This CDR3 region has 15 residues. Here the CDR3 DNA reads TGTGCCAGCAGCCAAGAAAGGGGGCGGTACAATGAGCAGTTCTTC. Translating it yields CASSQERGRYNEQFF.

V usage is TRBV7-9 and J usage is TRBJ2-1; 9 nucleotides line up with TRBD1. The CDR3 runs 16 residues. V lost 2 bases and J lost 5; bases outside the gene matches: 7. Germline loops: CDR1 SEHNR, CDR2 FQNEAQ (reference sequence). CDR3 residues: CASSLSGTGSHNEQFF. Here the CDR3 DNA reads TGTGCCAGCAGCTTATCGGGGACAGGGTCCCACAATGAGCAGTTCTTC.

The rearrangement links TRBV5-6 to TRBJ1-1; no firm D call. This CDR3 region has 11 residues. Trimming took off 3 bases at V and 7 bases at J, with 7 bases between the two ends. From germline, CDR1 is SGHDT and CDR2 YYEEEE. For the CDR3, the DNA is TGTGCCAGCAGCTCACGAGTTGAAGCTTTCTTT. Encoded protein: CASSSRVEAFF.

V gene TRBV5-4 combines with J gene TRBJ1-6; TRBD1 matches at 8 bases. Germline values: CDR1 SGHNT, CDR2 YYREEE (reference sequence). V lost 1 base, J lost 6 bases, and 9 bases stayed unmatched. There are 17 residues in the CDR3. The CDR3: CASSLMQGATLNSPLHF. CDR3 sequence (DNA): TGTGCCAGCAGCTTGATGCAGGGGGCTACCCTTAATTCACCCCTCCACTTT.

The chain recombines TRBV7-6 with TRBJ1-6; a weak D match, TRBD1 (6 bases). The germline CDR1 and CDR2 sequences are SGHVS and FNYEAQ. The length of the CDR3 is 15 residues. The V gene lost 2 bases and the J gene lost 8 bases, with 13 bases spanning the gap. Written as DNA, the CDR3 is TGTGCCAGCAGCTTAAGGACAGCTTTGCATTCACCCCTCCACTTT. This gives the protein CASSLRTALHSPLHF.

This chain links TRBV19 with TRBJ1-1, with TRBD1 as a possible D gene (5 bases). Trimming took 6 bases from V and 0 from J, leaving 14 bases between them. The CDR3 has 15 residues. Germline CDR1 is LNHDA and CDR2 is SQIVND (reference sequence). CDR3 nucleotide sequence: TGTGCCAGTAGCCTGCAGGGAAATATGAACACTGAAGCTTTCTTT. This sequence encodes CASSLQGNMNTEAFF.